This record covers a single TCR beta chain. The data originate from a study of blood T cell repertoires in COVID-19. In the study overall: COVID-19 samples, acute and convalescent, were from the United States, Italy and Spain.

V was pared by 5 bases and J by 2 bases, with 10 bases between. CDR1 and CDR2 from the germline V gene are SGHTA and FQGNSA. The CDR3 loop spans 14 amino acids. Under the authors' procedure: Reference gene primer amplification in the assay estimated nucleated cell counts. Generated by immunoSEQ multiplex PCR, the TCRdb table keeps only in-frame clones and is missing some. For V, J and clone size, that table is used; D and trimming come from the DNA. The sample shows 150,000 to 200,000 clones, around four fifths of them seen only once. This clonotype was sampled from a man aged 65 to 79 with acute or convalescent COVID-19. The sample was peripheral blood. The chain combines TRBV7-2 with TRBJ1-3; D is unclear. Written as DNA, the CDR3 is TGTGCCAGCAGCACCCAATTAGCTGGAAACACCATATATTTT. Its protein product is CASSTQLAGNTIYF.